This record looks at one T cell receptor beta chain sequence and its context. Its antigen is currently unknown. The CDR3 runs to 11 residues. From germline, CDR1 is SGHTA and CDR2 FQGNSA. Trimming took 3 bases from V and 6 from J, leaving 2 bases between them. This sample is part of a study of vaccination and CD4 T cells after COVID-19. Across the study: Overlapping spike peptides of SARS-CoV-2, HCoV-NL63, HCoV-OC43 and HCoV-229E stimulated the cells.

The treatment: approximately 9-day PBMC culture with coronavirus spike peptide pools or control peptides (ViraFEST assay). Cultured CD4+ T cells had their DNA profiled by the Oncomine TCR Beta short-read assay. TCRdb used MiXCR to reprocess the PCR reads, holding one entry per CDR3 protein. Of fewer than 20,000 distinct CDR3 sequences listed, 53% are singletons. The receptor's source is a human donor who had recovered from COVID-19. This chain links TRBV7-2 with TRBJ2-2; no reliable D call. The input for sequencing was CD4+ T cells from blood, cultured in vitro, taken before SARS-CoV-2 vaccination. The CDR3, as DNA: TGTGCCAGCAGCTTCGCCGGGGAGCTGTTTTTT. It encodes CASSFAGELFF.